This TCR beta chain appears in the sequencing data of a study of human T cells and chemical hapten exposure. Separate cDNA molecules received unique molecular identifiers, which the library attached to them. Using its own MiXCR run on the RACE reads, TCRdb lists one record per CDR3 protein. The data contain under 300,000 distinct CDR3 sequences, approximately 7.5% of them seen just once; the ten biggest clones take up more than 0.95%. Time point defined: pre-sensitization, week 0. Treatment here: therapeutic diphenylcyclopropenone sensitization with weekly scalp DPC. It was unfractionated whole blood from which total RNA was extracted. The sequences come from whole blood, collected in connection with sensitization to the hapten diphenylcyclopropenone (DPC). The clonotype comes from a man younger than 30 with alopecia areata. Some clones in this sample may be carry-over from other donors' samples.

CDR3 sequence (DNA): TGTGCCAGCAGGCTAACAGGGAATCAGCCCCAGCATTTT. It encodes CASRLTGNQPQHF. The J gene is TRBJ1-5, the V gene TRBV2, with a tentative D call TRBD1 (6 bases). Trimming removed 6 bases from V and 4 bases from J, with 10 bases in between. This CDR3 has 13 amino acids. Germline V gene sequence: CDR1 SNHLY, CDR2 FYNNEI.